This TCR beta chain was found in a study of cytomegalovirus exposure and HLA in healthy donors. Study-wide results and caveats: Versus the approximately 700-donor mean, an Asian-associated ancestry cluster reportedly showed fewer N-insertions in a later analysis.

CDR1 SEHNR and CDR2 FQNEAQ come from the germline V gene (reference sequence). The CDR3 is made up of 14 amino acids. The V gene end was trimmed by 5 bases and the J gene end by 11 bases; junction bases not matched to a gene: 14. The PCR ran on 60 Vbeta and 13 Jbeta primers. Sequenced by immunoSEQ multiplex PCR; TCRdb stores in-frame clones only, minus some. The sample lists 100,000 to 150,000 clones; 74% were seen once. This clone has just one count. Its antigen is as yet unknown. This sequence was found in a woman between 45 and 60 years old in good health and CMV-seropositive. V and J are TRBV7-9 and TRBJ1-1, with 7 bases fitting TRBD1. Specimen: PBMCs. CDR3 region: CASSGYDRAVDAFF. Here the CDR3 DNA reads TGTGCCAGCAGCGGATACGACAGGGCGGTAGATGCTTTCTTT. The whole variable domain, filled in from reference TRBV7-9 and TRBJ1-1, reads DTGVSQNPRHKITKRGQNVTFRCDPISEHNRLYWYRQTLGQGPEFLTYFQNEAQLEKSRLLSDRFSAERPKGSFSTLEIQRTEQGDSAMYLCASSGYDRAVDAFFGQGTRLTVV.